This is a list of T cell receptor beta chains from one sample in a study of blood T cell repertoires in COVID-19. Sequenced by immunoSEQ multiplex PCR; TCRdb stores in-frame clones only, minus some. The sample has about 140,000 clones, more than 75% seen once. The material sequenced was PBMCs or T cells enriched from blood (not recorded which). The receptor source for this set is a woman aged 50 to 60 who had recovered from COVID-19. Both conserved end residues are part of each CDR3. Each record gives: clone size, J gene, D gene, V gene, CDR3 DNA, CDR3 protein. The D gene is left open where the match is weak. Only some rows state a clone size, as once, few, many or a class for expanded clones.

abundance: .
j_gene: TRBJ1-4
d_gene: TRBD1
v_gene: TRBV5-6
CDR3nt: TGTGCCAGCAGCTTTATCCGGACAGGGAAGGATTTAGGTGAAAAACTGTTTTTT
CDR3aa: CASSFIRTGKDLGEKLFF

abundance: .
j_gene: TRBJ2-7
d_gene: .
v_gene: TRBV18
CDR3nt: TGTGCCAGCTCACCAATCGGGCAGGGGCTACCCTACGAGCAGTACTTC
CDR3aa: CASSPIGQGLPYEQYF

abundance: .
j_gene: TRBJ2-1
d_gene: .
v_gene: TRBV5-1
CDR3nt: TGCGCCAGCAGCTATGGAGAAGGAGTCGATTTTGAGCAGTTCTTC
CDR3aa: CASSYGEGVDFEQFF

abundance: .
j_gene: TRBJ1-5
d_gene: TRBD1
v_gene: TRBV6-5
CDR3nt: TGTGCCACGGGACAGTTCAATCAGCCCCAGCATTTT
CDR3aa: CATGQFNQPQHF

abundance: .
j_gene: TRBJ2-7
d_gene: TRBD1
v_gene: TRBV7-8
CDR3nt: TGTGCCAGCAGCCTAACCGGGACAGCTGACTACGAGCAGTACTTC
CDR3aa: CASSLTGTADYEQYF

abundance: .
j_gene: TRBJ2-7
d_gene: .
v_gene: TRBV5-8
CDR3nt: TGTGCCAGCAGCCCCAATGGTCCAGGCTTCTCCTACGAGCAGTACTTC
CDR3aa: CASSPNGPGFSYEQYF

abundance: .
j_gene: TRBJ1-2
d_gene: .
v_gene: TRBV5-6
CDR3nt: TGTGCCAGCAGCTTTGGGACACTTTTTGGCTACACCTTC
CDR3aa: CASSFGTLFGYTF

abundance: .
j_gene: TRBJ2-5
d_gene: .
v_gene: TRBV15
CDR3nt: TGTGCCACCAGCAGAGAGGGGGGCCAAGAGACCCAGTACTTC
CDR3aa: CATSREGGQETQYF

abundance: .
j_gene: TRBJ1-1
d_gene: .
v_gene: TRBV3-1/TRBV3-2
CDR3nt: TGTGCCAGCAGCCAAGATTCCGGCGGGCGAGAAGCTTTCTTT
CDR3aa: CASSQDSGGREAFF

abundance: .
j_gene: TRBJ1-4
d_gene: .
v_gene: TRBV28
CDR3nt: TGTGCCAGCAGTCCAATAAGAGGGCCCGCCCCGGCTTTT
CDR3aa: CASSPIRGPAPAF

abundance: few
j_gene: TRBJ2-5
d_gene: TRBD1
v_gene: TRBV2
CDR3nt: TGTGCCAGCAGCGAACAGGGGGCAGGTCAAGAGACCCAGTACTTC
CDR3aa: CASSEQGAGQETQYF

abundance: .
j_gene: TRBJ2-1
d_gene: TRBD2
v_gene: TRBV9
CDR3nt: TGTGCCAGCAGCGTAGGGGGGACTAATAATGAGCAGTTCTTC
CDR3aa: CASSVGGTNNEQFF

abundance: .
j_gene: TRBJ2-1
d_gene: TRBD2
v_gene: TRBV4-2
CDR3nt: TGTGCCAGCAGCCAAGAAAATGGCGGGGGGGCCGATGAGCAGTTCTTC
CDR3aa: CASSQENGGGADEQFF

abundance: few
j_gene: TRBJ2-5
d_gene: .
v_gene: TRBV15
CDR3nt: TGTGCCACCAGCAGAGATCGGGGGTACCAAGAGACCCAGTACTTC
CDR3aa: CATSRDRGYQETQYF

abundance: few
j_gene: TRBJ1-1
d_gene: .
v_gene: TRBV5-1
CDR3nt: TGCGCCAGCAGCTTGACAGGGAACACTGAAGCTTTCTTT
CDR3aa: CASSLTGNTEAFF

abundance: few
j_gene: TRBJ2-5
d_gene: .
v_gene: TRBV5-4
CDR3nt: TGTGCCAGCAGCCTAAAGACCGGGACACCCCAAGAGACCCAGTACTTC
CDR3aa: CASSLKTGTPQETQYF

abundance: .
j_gene: TRBJ2-1
d_gene: TRBD2
v_gene: TRBV2
CDR3nt: TGTGCCAGCCTAGCGGAACATACTGAGCAGTTCTTC
CDR3aa: CASLAEHTEQFF

abundance: .
j_gene: TRBJ1-2
d_gene: .
v_gene: TRBV5-8
CDR3nt: TGTGCCAGCATCTATGACAGGATCGGCTACACCTTC
CDR3aa: CASIYDRIGYTF

abundance: .
j_gene: TRBJ1-1
d_gene: TRBD1
v_gene: TRBV10-3
CDR3nt: TGTGCCATCACTGGGGACAGCCTGAACACTGAAGCTTTCTTT
CDR3aa: CAITGDSLNTEAFF

abundance: many
j_gene: TRBJ1-4
d_gene: .
v_gene: TRBV28
CDR3nt: TGTGCCAGCAGTGCACCCCGGAGGGAAGATGAAAAACTGTTTTTT
CDR3aa: CASSAPRREDEKLFF

abundance: .
j_gene: TRBJ1-1
d_gene: TRBD1
v_gene: TRBV3-1/TRBV3-2
CDR3nt: TGTGCCAGCAGCCGGGACAGGGCGGCTGAAGCTTTCTTT
CDR3aa: CASSRDRAAEAFF

abundance: few
j_gene: TRBJ2-2
d_gene: .
v_gene: TRBV12-5
CDR3nt: TGTGCTAGTGGTCCAAACACCGGGGAGCTGTTTTTT
CDR3aa: CASGPNTGELFF

abundance: once
j_gene: TRBJ1-5
d_gene: .
v_gene: TRBV5-4
CDR3nt: TGTGCCAGCAGCTTGCAGGGGCCCAATCAGCCCCAGCATTTT
CDR3aa: CASSLQGPNQPQHF

abundance: few
j_gene: TRBJ1-2
d_gene: TRBD1
v_gene: TRBV28
CDR3nt: TGTGCCAGCAGTCCAGGACAGGGATCTTTGCGAGGCTACACCTTC
CDR3aa: CASSPGQGSLRGYTF

abundance: .
j_gene: TRBJ2-1
d_gene: .
v_gene: TRBV6-5
CDR3nt: TGTGCCAGCAGTTTTCGGGGGGCCACCATTGCTGAGCAGTTCTTC
CDR3aa: CASSFRGATIAEQFF

abundance: .
j_gene: TRBJ1-3
d_gene: TRBD1
v_gene: TRBV19
CDR3nt: TGTGCCAGTAGTCCAGGACAGGGGAGAAACACCATATATTTT
CDR3aa: CASSPGQGRNTIYF

abundance: .
j_gene: TRBJ1-2
d_gene: .
v_gene: TRBV6-1
CDR3nt: TGTGCCAGCAGTGAATGGGTGGGACTCAGGTTGGGTGGCTACACCTTC
CDR3aa: CASSEWVGLRLGGYTF

abundance: .
j_gene: TRBJ1-2
d_gene: TRBD1
v_gene: TRBV12-3/TRBV12-4
CDR3nt: TGTGCCAGCAGTGGGGACAGAGCTTATGGCTACACCTTC
CDR3aa: CASSGDRAYGYTF

abundance: .
j_gene: TRBJ1-2
d_gene: TRBD1
v_gene: TRBV6-1
CDR3nt: TGTGCCAGCAGTGATCTAATACCGGGACAGGGCTATGGCTACACCTTC
CDR3aa: CASSDLIPGQGYGYTF

abundance: .
j_gene: TRBJ1-2
d_gene: .
v_gene: TRBV10-3
CDR3nt: TGTGCCATCAGTGAGGAGGGAAAGGGCTACACCTTC
CDR3aa: CAISEEGKGYTF

abundance: .
j_gene: TRBJ1-2
d_gene: .
v_gene: TRBV19
CDR3nt: TGTGCCAGTAGTATATCGTCAGGCTCTAACTATGGCTACACCTTC
CDR3aa: CASSISSGSNYGYTF

abundance: .
j_gene: TRBJ1-5
d_gene: .
v_gene: TRBV6-1
CDR3nt: TGTGCCAGCAGTGAACGGACCTCAGGGTGGAACAATCAGCCCCAGCATTTT
CDR3aa: CASSERTSGWNNQPQHF

abundance: once
j_gene: TRBJ1-1
d_gene: TRBD1
v_gene: TRBV11-2
CDR3nt: TGTGCCAGCAGCCGACAGGGGAACACTGAAGCTTTCTTT
CDR3aa: CASSRQGNTEAFF

abundance: once
j_gene: TRBJ2-3
d_gene: TRBD2
v_gene: TRBV6-4
CDR3nt: TGTGCCAGCAGTCGTCTAGCGGGGGGCACAGATACGCAGTATTTT
CDR3aa: CASSRLAGGTDTQYF

abundance: .
j_gene: TRBJ1-6
d_gene: .
v_gene: TRBV12-3/TRBV12-4
CDR3nt: TGTGCCAGCAGCTCTGGAGTCTCACCCCTCCACTTT
CDR3aa: CASSSGVSPLHF

abundance: .
j_gene: TRBJ2-3
d_gene: TRBD1
v_gene: TRBV7-2
CDR3nt: TGTGCCAGCAGCTCAGGGGGTCGAGGGACAGATACGCAGTATTTT
CDR3aa: CASSSGGRGTDTQYF

abundance: .
j_gene: TRBJ2-3
d_gene: .
v_gene: TRBV5-1
CDR3nt: TGCGCCAGCAGCTTAAGCGAGAGCACAGATACGCAGTATTTT
CDR3aa: CASSLSESTDTQYF

abundance: .
j_gene: TRBJ2-7
d_gene: .
v_gene: TRBV19
CDR3nt: TGTGCCAGTAGTGCGGGACTCCGTTACGAGCAGTACTTC
CDR3aa: CASSAGLRYEQYF

abundance: once
j_gene: TRBJ1-6
d_gene: .
v_gene: TRBV5-1
CDR3nt: TGCGCCAGCAGCTTGTTGACGGGGGTCGAAACCTCACCCCTCCACTTT
CDR3aa: CASSLLTGVETSPLHF

abundance: .
j_gene: TRBJ2-7
d_gene: .
v_gene: TRBV5-1
CDR3nt: TGCGCCAGCAGCTCACAATTCGCCGCCTCCTACGAGCAGTACTTC
CDR3aa: CASSSQFAASYEQYF

abundance: .
j_gene: TRBJ2-1
d_gene: .
v_gene: TRBV5-1
CDR3nt: TGCGCCAGCAGCTTGACTCACTCCTACAATGAGCAGTTCTTC
CDR3aa: CASSLTHSYNEQFF

abundance: .
j_gene: TRBJ1-3
d_gene: TRBD1
v_gene: TRBV28
CDR3nt: TGTGCCAGCAGACAGGGGGCGAGGAACACCATATATTTT
CDR3aa: CASRQGARNTIYF

abundance: .
j_gene: TRBJ2-5
d_gene: .
v_gene: TRBV6-5
CDR3nt: TGTGCCAGCAGTCGCGGGACCTCAATCCAAGAGACCCAGTACTTC
CDR3aa: CASSRGTSIQETQYF

abundance: few
j_gene: TRBJ1-2
d_gene: .
v_gene: TRBV2
CDR3nt: TGTACCGGGGAGGCCCGGACGGGAGCTAACTATGGCTACACCTTC
CDR3aa: CTGEARTGANYGYTF